This record looks at one T cell receptor beta chain sequence and its context. The CDR3 runs to 14 residues. The germline CDR1 and CDR2 sequences are SGHRS and YFSETQ. Trimming removed 2 bases at V and 4 bases at J, with 11 bases between. TCRdb's copy holds only in-frame clones and misses some; the assay was immunoSEQ multiplex PCR. The sample contains 55,000 to 65,000 clones, roughly 84% of which appear only once. The sample originates from a study of OX40 agonist ivuxolimab in advanced cancers. The J gene is TRBJ2-3, the V gene TRBV5-1, with D perhaps matching TRBD1 or TRBD2 (5 bases each). The TCR was taken from an adult with an advanced solid tumor such as melanoma, head and neck, liver or kidney cancer. The sequences come from CD4+ or CD8+ T cells sorted from blood, collected in a trial of the OX40 agonist ivuxolimab. The CDR3 sequence: CASSFEGRADTQYF. In DNA form, the CDR3 reads TGCGCCAGCAGCTTCGAGGGGCGGGCAGATACGCAGTATTTT.